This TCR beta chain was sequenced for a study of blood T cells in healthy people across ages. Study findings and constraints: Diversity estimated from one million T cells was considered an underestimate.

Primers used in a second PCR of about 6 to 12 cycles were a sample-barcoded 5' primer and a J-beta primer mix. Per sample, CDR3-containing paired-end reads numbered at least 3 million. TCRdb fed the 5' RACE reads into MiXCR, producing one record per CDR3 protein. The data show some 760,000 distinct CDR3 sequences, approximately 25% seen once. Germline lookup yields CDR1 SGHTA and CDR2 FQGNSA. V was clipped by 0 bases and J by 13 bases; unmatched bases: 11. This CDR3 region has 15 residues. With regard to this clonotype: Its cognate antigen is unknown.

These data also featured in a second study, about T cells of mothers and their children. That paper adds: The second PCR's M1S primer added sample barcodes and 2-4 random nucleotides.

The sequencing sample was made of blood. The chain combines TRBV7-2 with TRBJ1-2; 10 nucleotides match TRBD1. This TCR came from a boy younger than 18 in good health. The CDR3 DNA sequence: TGTGCCAGCAGCTTAGCGAGAGGGGAGACAGGGGGCCTCACCTTC. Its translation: CASSLARGETGGLTF.